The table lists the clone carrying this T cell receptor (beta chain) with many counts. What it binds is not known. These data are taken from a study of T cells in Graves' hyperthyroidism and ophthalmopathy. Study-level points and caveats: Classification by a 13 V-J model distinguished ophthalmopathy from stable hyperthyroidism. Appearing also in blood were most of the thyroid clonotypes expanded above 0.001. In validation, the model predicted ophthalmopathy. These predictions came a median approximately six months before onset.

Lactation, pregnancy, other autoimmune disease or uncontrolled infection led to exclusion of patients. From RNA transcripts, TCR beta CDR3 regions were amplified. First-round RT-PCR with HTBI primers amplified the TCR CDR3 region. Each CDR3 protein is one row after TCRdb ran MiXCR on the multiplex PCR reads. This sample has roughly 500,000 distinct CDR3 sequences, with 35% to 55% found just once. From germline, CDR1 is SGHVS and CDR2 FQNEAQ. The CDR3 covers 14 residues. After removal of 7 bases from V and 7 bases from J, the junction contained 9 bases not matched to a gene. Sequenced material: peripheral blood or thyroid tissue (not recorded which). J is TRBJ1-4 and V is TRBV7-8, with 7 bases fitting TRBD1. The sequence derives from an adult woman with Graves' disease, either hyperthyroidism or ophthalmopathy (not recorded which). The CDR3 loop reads CASKPSQGIEKLFF. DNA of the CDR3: TGTGCCAGCAAGCCATCACAGGGGATTGAAAAACTGTTTTTT.